These 24 T cell receptor beta chains came from one sample sequenced in a study of cytomegalovirus exposure and HLA in healthy donors. Primers for the PCR totalled 60 Vbeta and 13 Jbeta. TCRdb's table, derived via immunoSEQ multiplex PCR, lists solely in-frame clones and lacks some. The sample lists 180,000 or so clones; over 80% were seen once. The sequenced sample consisted of PBMCs. The receptors shown here come from a girl under 18 in good health and CMV-seropositive.

This rearrangement joins TRBV28 to TRBJ1-5; TRBD1 matches 10 bases. This CDR3 comprises 16 residues. V shed 5 bases, J shed 4 bases, and the junction held 8 bases outside the gene matches. Germline V lookup: CDR1 MDHEN, CDR2 SYDVKM. This CDR3 reads CASSLPGQGPNQPQHF. The CDR3 region has the DNA TGTGCCAGCAGTCTTCCGGGACAGGGGCCGAATCAGCCCCAGCATTTT.

This sequence joins TRBV19 and TRBJ1-2; 8 nucleotides align to TRBD1. Trimming removed 8 bases from V and 6 bases from J; junction bases left unmatched: 5. Per germline, CDR1 LNHDA and CDR2 SQIVND (reference sequence). CDR3 length: 12 residues. The CDR3 loop is CASADRVDGYTF. The CDR3 DNA reads as TGTGCCAGTGCGGACAGGGTCGATGGCTACACCTTC.

The genes are TRBV6-4 and TRBJ2-5; 10 bases line up with TRBD1. From germline, CDR1 is MRHNA and CDR2 SNTAGT. This CDR3 region has 17 residues. Trimming removed 4 bases from V and 6 bases from J; junction bases left unmatched: 14. CDR3 sequence: CASSAPGQGPPPKTQYF. DNA of the CDR3: TGTGCCAGCAGTGCCCCGGGACAGGGGCCGCCCCCCAAGACCCAGTACTTC.

The CDR3 DNA reads TGTGCCAGTAGCGACAGGGGGCGATTAAGGCGGAATGAAAAACTGTTTTTT. Encoded protein: CASSDRGRLRRNEKLFF. V and J are TRBV19 and TRBJ1-4; 10 nucleotides match TRBD1. CDR3 length: 17 amino acids. Germline assignment: CDR1 LNHDA and CDR2 SQIVND (reference sequence). Trimming cost V 6 bases and J 5 bases; bases outside gene matches: 12.

The chain joins TRBV2 to TRBJ1-4; D is unresolved. CDR3 length: 12 residues. Germline V gene data show CDR1 as SNHLY and CDR2 as FYNNEI. V was trimmed by 10 bases and J by 3 bases, leaving 9 bases between them. This CDR3 is CATQDSNEKLFF. The CDR3 DNA sequence: TGTGCCACGCAAGACTCTAATGAAAAACTGTTTTTT.

The count of this clone is one. This sequence joins TRBV15 and TRBJ1-2; unclear D gene. This CDR3 comprises 13 residues. CDR1 and CDR2 from the germline V gene are LNHNV and YYDKDF (reference sequence). Trimming removed 0 bases from V and 5 bases from J, with 7 bases in between. The CDR3 DNA follows: TGTGCCACCAGCAGAGATACGCGATATGGCTACACCTTC. It yields the protein CATSRDTRYGYTF.

The table lists this clone with a count of one. The chain links TRBV5-4 to TRBJ2-5, with D possibly matching TRBD2 (6 bases). This CDR3 region has 18 residues. CDR1 and CDR2 from the germline V gene are SGHNT and YYREEE (reference sequence). V lost 1 base to trimming and J lost 0 bases, with 19 bases between them. CDR3 in amino acids: CASSLMAGLASYQETQYF. For the CDR3, the DNA is TGTGCCAGCAGCTTGATGGCGGGATTAGCTTCGTACCAAGAGACCCAGTACTTC.

The chain has TRBV30 and TRBJ1-1, with D tentatively TRBD1 (6 bases). Trimming left V 3 bases short and J 1 base short, with 6 bases between. Germline V gene data show CDR1 as GTSNPN and CDR2 as SVGIG (reference sequence). The CDR3 extends over 12 amino acids. In nucleotides, the CDR3 is TGTGCCTGGAGACAGGGGAACACTGAAGCTTTCTTT. Protein product: CAWRQGNTEAFF.

The gene calls are TRBV7-2 and TRBJ1-1; 8 positions match TRBD1. Germline V CDR1 and CDR2: SGHTA, FQGNSA. V lost 5 bases and J lost 7; bases outside the gene matches: 6. The CDR3 is 13 residues long. The chain's CDR3 is CASSLQGGSEAFF. CDR3 sequence (DNA): TGTGCCAGCAGCCTACAGGGGGGGAGTGAAGCTTTCTTT.

This chain connects TRBV10-3 to TRBJ1-2, with TRBD1 matching over 7 bases. The CDR3 is made up of 14 amino acids. With 7 bases clipped from V and 7 bases from J, the junction kept 12 bases outside the gene matches. Germline V lookup: CDR1 ENHRY, CDR2 SYGVKD. The CDR3 sequence: CAITGQDLGAGYTF. The CDR3 region has the DNA TGTGCCATCACCGGACAGGATCTAGGGGCTGGCTACACCTTC.

The chain employs TRBV2 and TRBJ1-5; 10 bases map to TRBD1. J lost 6 bases, V lost 6 bases, and 5 bases had no gene match. The germline V gene has CDR1 SNHLY and CDR2 FYNNEI. The CDR3 is made up of 14 amino acids. This CDR3 is CASRGTGETQPQHF. The CDR3 nucleotides are TGTGCCAGCAGAGGGACAGGGGAAACTCAGCCCCAGCATTTT.

The chain carries TRBV2 and TRBJ2-7; D unclear. The germline V and J ends were trimmed by 11 bases and 3 bases, with 14 bases remaining between them. CDR1 and CDR2 (germline): SNHLY, FYNNEI. CDR3 length: 12 residues. CDR3: CASWPGLYEQYF. CDR3 DNA: TGTGCCTCCTGGCCAGGCCTCTACGAGCAGTACTTC.

This clone occurred once. The chain combines TRBV6-6 with TRBJ2-1; 9 bases fit TRBD1. The CDR3 is made up of 12 amino acids. V gave up 5 bases and J gave up 15 bases; unmatched junction bases: 8. Per the germline V gene, CDR1 is MNHNY and CDR2 is SVGAGI (reference sequence). The CDR3 nucleotides are TGTGCCAGCAGTCCCAACCCACAGGGGGCGTTCTTC. Protein product: CASSPNPQGAFF.

The V and J genes are TRBV5-6 and TRBJ2-1, with 10 bases fitting TRBD2. Germline V lookup: CDR1 SGHDT, CDR2 YYEEEE. The CDR3 runs 18 residues. V lost 0 bases and J lost 1; bases outside the gene matches: 7. CDR3 loop: CASSLALAGVRSYNEQFF. The CDR3 bases are TGTGCCAGCAGCTTGGCCCTAGCGGGAGTACGATCCTACAATGAGCAGTTCTTC.

As DNA, the CDR3 is TGTGCCAGCAGCCCAGAGGGAGGGGGATCATATGGCTACACCTTC. The encoded protein is CASSPEGGGSYGYTF. The chain uses TRBV4-2 and TRBJ1-2; D possibly corresponds to TRBD1 (6 bases). With 4 bases removed from V and 5 bases from J, the gap between germline ends came to 17 bases. This CDR3 has 15 amino acids. The germline gives CDR1 LGHNA, CDR2 YNFKEQ.

Here the CDR3 DNA reads TGTGCCATCAGTGAGCCCTCGCGGGAGGTCTACAATGAGCAGTTCTTC. Translation gives CAISEPSREVYNEQFF. V usage is TRBV10-3 and J usage is TRBJ2-1; 8 nucleotides match TRBD2. This CDR3 contains 16 residues. CDR1 and CDR2 (germline): ENHRY, SYGVKD. V trimming: 2 bases; J trimming: 3 bases; junction bases outside the gene matches: 6.

This rearrangement joins TRBV27 to TRBJ2-7, with 7 bases aligning to TRBD1. V shed 8 bases, J shed 2 bases, and the junction held 9 bases outside the gene matches. This CDR3 is 14 amino acids long. Per the germline V gene, CDR1 is MNHEY and CDR2 is SMNVEV (reference sequence). CDR3 loop: CASATGQAPYEQYF. CDR3 DNA sequence: TGTGCCAGCGCTACCGGACAGGCACCCTACGAGCAGTACTTC.

V usage is TRBV29-1 and J usage is TRBJ1-1; the D is unclear. The CDR3 sequence is 13 residues long. Germline CDR1 and CDR2: SQVTM and ANQGSEA. The ends were cut back, 4 bases at V and 0 bases at J, with 9 bases in the middle. The CDR3 DNA reads TGCAGCGTTGCAAGAGCCTTGAACACTGAAGCTTTCTTT. It is translated as CSVARALNTEAFF. Full variable domain (missing parts from reference TRBV29-1 and TRBJ1-1): SAVISQKPSRDICQRGTSLTIQCQVDSQVTMMFWYRQQPGQSLTLIATANQGSEATYESGFVIDKFPISRPNLTFSTLTVSNMSPEDSSIYLCSVARALNTEAFFGQGTRLTVV.

Turning to this clone: Its ends do not fully match the called genes, so a read error is possible. The V gene is TRBV5-8, the J gene TRBJ1-4, with D possibly matching TRBD1 (6 bases). The CDR3 length is 18 residues. Per the germline V gene, CDR1 is SGHTS and CDR2 is YDEGEE. The chain's CDR3 is CASRLGVTGRATNEKLFF. CDR3 coding DNA: TGTGCCAGCAGATTGGGGGTGACAGGACGTGCAACTAATGAAAAACTGTTTTTT.

V is TRBV30 and J is TRBJ1-2, with D unclear. Germline assignment: CDR1 GTSNPN and CDR2 SVGIG (reference sequence). Trimming took off 0 bases at V and 6 bases at J, with 14 bases between the two ends. The CDR3 has 14 amino acids. CDR3 sequence (DNA): TGTGCCTGGAGTGTACATGGACTGCCTAATGGCTACACCTTC. As protein: CAWSVHGLPNGYTF. Full variable domain (missing parts from reference TRBV30 and TRBJ1-2): SQTIHQWPATLVQPVGSPLSLECTVEGTSNPNLYWYRQAAGRGLQLLFYSVGIGQISSEVPQNLSASRPQDRQFILSSKKLLLSDSGFYLCAWSVHGLPNGYTFGSGTRLTVV.

The chain uses TRBV19 and TRBJ1-2; D not resolved. From germline, CDR1 is LNHDA and CDR2 SQIVND (reference sequence). The CDR3 is made up of 15 amino acids. The V end was cut by 6 bases, the J end by 10 bases, with 24 bases between. CDR3 region: CASSSTMTEPFFYTF. The CDR3 region has the DNA TGTGCCAGTAGCTCTACAATGACTGAACCCTTTTTCTACACCTTC.

The chain uses TRBV15 and TRBJ2-1; TRBD2 agrees at 8 bases. The CDR3 length is 14 residues. Trimming took 8 bases from V and 5 from J; bases not matched to a gene: 8. Germline CDR1 and CDR2: LNHNV and YYDKDF (reference sequence). CDR3 nucleotide sequence: TGTGCCACCGATACTAGCGGAGGCGACAATGAGCAGTTCTTC. Translated, it gives CATDTSGGDNEQFF.

The chain carries TRBV7-9 and TRBJ2-7, with 10 bases that match TRBD2. The trim removed 0 bases at V and 2 bases at J, leaving 4 bases unmatched. Germline lookup yields CDR1 SEHNR and CDR2 FQNEAQ (reference sequence). This CDR3 spans 16 amino acids. The CDR3 DNA reads as TGTGCCAGCAGCTTAGCAGAAGCGGGAGGGCCCTACGAGCAGTACTTC. It yields the protein CASSLAEAGGPYEQYF.

The chain is built from TRBV2 and TRBJ1-6; 7 bases line up with TRBD1. The CDR3 spans 16 residues. With V trimmed by 8 bases and J by 5 bases, 12 bases remained unmatched. Germline CDR1 SNHLY, CDR2 FYNNEI. Written as DNA, the CDR3 is TGTGCCAGCCTTCGCGGCAGGGGGTTTGATAATTCACCCCTCCACTTT. It encodes CASLRGRGFDNSPLHF.